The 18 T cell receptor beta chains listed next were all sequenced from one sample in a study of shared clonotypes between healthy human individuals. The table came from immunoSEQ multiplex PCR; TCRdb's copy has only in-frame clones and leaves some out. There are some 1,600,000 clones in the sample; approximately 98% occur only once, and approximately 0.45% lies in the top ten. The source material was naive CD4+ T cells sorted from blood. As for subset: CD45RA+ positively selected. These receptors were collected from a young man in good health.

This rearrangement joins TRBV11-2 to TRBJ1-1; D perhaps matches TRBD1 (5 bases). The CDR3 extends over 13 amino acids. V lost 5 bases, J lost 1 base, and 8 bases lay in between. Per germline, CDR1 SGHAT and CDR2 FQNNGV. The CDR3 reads CASSIGQNTEAFF. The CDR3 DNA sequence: TGTGCCAGCAGCATTGGACAGAACACTGAAGCTTTCTTT.

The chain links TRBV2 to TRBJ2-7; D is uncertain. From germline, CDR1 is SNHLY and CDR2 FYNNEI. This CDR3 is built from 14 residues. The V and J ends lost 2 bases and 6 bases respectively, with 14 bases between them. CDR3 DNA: TGTGCCAGCAGTGAACGGTTTTGGTCGGGCGAGCAGTACTTC. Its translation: CASSERFWSGEQYF.

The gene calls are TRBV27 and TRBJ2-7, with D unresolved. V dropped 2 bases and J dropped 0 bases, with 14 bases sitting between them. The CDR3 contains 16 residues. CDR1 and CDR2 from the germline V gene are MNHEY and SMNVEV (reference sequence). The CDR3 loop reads CASSLKVTESSYEQYF. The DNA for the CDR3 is TGTGCCAGCAGTTTAAAAGTAACGGAGAGCTCCTACGAGCAGTACTTC.

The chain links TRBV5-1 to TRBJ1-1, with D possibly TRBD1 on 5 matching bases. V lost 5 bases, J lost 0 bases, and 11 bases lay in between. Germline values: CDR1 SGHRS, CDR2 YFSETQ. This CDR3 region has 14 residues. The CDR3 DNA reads TGCGCCAGCAGATGGGACGGTATGAACACTGAAGCTTTCTTT. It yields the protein CASRWDGMNTEAFF. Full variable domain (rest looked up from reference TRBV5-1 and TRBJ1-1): KAGVTQTPRYLIKTRGQQVTLSCSPISGHRSVSWYQQTPGQGLQFLFEYFSETQRNKGNFPGRFSGRQFSNSRSEMNVSTLELGDSALYLCASRWDGMNTEAFFGQGTRLTVV.

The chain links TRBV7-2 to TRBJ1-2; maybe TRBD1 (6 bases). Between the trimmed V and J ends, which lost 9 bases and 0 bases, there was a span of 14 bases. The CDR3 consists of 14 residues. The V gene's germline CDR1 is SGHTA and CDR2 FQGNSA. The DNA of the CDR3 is TGTGCCAGTAATAGGGACATAACTAACTATGGCTACACCTTC. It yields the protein CASNRDITNYGYTF.

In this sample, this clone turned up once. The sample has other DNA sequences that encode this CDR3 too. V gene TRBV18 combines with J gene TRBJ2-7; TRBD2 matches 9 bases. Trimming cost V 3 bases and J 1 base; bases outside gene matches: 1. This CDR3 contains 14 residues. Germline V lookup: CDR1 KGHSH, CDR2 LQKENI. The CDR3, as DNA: TGTGCCAGCTCACCGGGACTAGCATCCTACGAGCAGTACTTC. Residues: CASSPGLASYEQYF.

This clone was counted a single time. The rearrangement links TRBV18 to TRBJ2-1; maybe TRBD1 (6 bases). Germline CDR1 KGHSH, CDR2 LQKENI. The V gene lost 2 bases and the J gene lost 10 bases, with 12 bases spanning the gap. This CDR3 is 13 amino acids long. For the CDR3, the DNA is TGTGCCAGCTCACCAAGTTGGACAGAAGAGCAGTTCTTC. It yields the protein CASSPSWTEEQFF.

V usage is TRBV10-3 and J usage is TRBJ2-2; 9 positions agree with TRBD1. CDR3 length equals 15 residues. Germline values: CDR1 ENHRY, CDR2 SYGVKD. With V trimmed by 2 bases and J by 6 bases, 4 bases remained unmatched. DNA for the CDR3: TGTGCCATCAGTGAGACAGGGACAGGGTCCGGGGAGCTGTTTTTT. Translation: CAISETGTGSGELFF.

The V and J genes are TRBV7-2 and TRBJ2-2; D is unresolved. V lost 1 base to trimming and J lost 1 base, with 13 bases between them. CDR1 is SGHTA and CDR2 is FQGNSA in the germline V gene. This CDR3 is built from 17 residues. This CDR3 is CASSLGRLAWNTGELFF. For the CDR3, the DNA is TGTGCCAGCAGCTTAGGAAGGTTAGCTTGGAACACCGGGGAGCTGTTTTTT.

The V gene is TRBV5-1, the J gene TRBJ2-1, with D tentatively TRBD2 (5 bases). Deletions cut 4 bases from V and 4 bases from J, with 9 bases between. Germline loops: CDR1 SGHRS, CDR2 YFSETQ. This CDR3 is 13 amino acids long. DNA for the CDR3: TGCGCCAGCAGCGTGGGAGCGTACAATGAGCAGTTCTTC. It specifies CASSVGAYNEQFF.

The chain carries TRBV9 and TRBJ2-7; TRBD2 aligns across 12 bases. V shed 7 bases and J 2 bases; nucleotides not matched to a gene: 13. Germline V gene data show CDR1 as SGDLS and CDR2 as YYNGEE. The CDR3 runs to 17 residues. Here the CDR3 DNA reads TGTGCCAGCGACTTGCGGACTAGCGGGAAAGGGACCTACGAGCAGTACTTC. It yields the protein CASDLRTSGKGTYEQYF.

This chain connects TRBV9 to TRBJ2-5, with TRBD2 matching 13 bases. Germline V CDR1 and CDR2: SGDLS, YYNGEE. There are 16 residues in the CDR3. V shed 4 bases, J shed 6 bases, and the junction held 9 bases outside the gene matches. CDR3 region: CASSLGLAGVEQTQYF. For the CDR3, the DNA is TGTGCCAGCAGCCTCGGACTAGCGGGAGTGGAACAGACCCAGTACTTC.

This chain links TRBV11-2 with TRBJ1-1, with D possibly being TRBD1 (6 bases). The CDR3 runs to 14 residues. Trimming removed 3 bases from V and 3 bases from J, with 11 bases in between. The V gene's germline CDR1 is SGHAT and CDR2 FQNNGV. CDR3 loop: CASSFDRTYTEAFF. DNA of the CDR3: TGTGCCAGCAGCTTTGACAGGACTTACACTGAAGCTTTCTTT.

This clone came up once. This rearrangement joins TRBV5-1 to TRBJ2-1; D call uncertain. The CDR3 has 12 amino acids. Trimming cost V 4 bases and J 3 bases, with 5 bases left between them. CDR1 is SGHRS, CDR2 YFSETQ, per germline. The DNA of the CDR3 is TGCGCCAGCAGCGCTCGCTACAATGAGCAGTTCTTC. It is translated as CASSARYNEQFF.

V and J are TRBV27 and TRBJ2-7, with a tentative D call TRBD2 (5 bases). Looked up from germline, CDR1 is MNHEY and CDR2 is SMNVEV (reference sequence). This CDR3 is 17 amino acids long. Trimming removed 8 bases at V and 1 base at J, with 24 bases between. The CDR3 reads CASRSRVMWEGSYEQYF. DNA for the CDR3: TGTGCCAGCCGCTCGAGGGTGATGTGGGAAGGGTCCTACGAGCAGTACTTC.

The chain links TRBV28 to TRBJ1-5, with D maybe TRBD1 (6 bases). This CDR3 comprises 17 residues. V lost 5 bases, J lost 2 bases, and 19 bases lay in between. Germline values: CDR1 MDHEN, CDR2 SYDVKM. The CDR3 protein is CASSPTQGLARNQPQHF. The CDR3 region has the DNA TGTGCCAGCAGTCCGACGCAGGGGCTTGCCCGCAATCAGCCCCAGCATTTT. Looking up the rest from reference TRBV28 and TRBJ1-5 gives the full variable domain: DVKVTQSSRYLVKRTGEKVFLECVQDMDHENMFWYRQDPGLGLRLIYFSYDVKMKEKGDIPEGYSVSREKKERFSLILESASTNQTSMYLCASSPTQGLARNQPQHFGDGTRLSIL.

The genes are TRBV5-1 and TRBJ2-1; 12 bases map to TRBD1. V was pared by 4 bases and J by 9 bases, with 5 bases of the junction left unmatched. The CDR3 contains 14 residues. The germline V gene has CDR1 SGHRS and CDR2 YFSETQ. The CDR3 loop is CASSLGTGGTEQFF. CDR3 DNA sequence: TGCGCCAGCAGCCTCGGGACAGGGGGCACTGAGCAGTTCTTC. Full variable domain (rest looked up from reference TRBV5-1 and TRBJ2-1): KAGVTQTPRYLIKTRGQQVTLSCSPISGHRSVSWYQQTPGQGLQFLFEYFSETQRNKGNFPGRFSGRQFSNSRSEMNVSTLELGDSALYLCASSLGTGGTEQFFGPGTRLTVL.

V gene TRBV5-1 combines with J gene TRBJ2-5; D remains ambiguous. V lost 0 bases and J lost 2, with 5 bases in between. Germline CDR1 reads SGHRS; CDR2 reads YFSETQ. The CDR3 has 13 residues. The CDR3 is CASSLDAQETQYF. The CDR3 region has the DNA TGCGCCAGCAGCTTGGATGCTCAAGAGACCCAGTACTTC.